These 27 T cell receptor beta chains were all obtained from the same sample, sequenced in a study of spatial heterogeneity in lung cancer. The study's findings and limits: Counts of expanded alpha and beta TCRs within tumors tracked the tumor nonsynonymous mutation count.

The time point is: sample taken at primary tumor resection. TCRdb redid the calling of the 5' RACE reads with MiXCR, one entry per CDR3 protein. Of over 25,000 distinct CDR3 sequences listed, just over 7% were seen once; the top ten hold almost 25%. The antigens of these receptors remain unknown. This specimen was lung tumor tissue, taken at surgery. All receptors derive from a male donor with early-stage non-small cell lung cancer.

This clonotype has a count of ten or more. J is TRBJ2-3 and V is TRBV20-1; TRBD1 agrees at 9 bases. The length of the CDR3 is 16 residues. Germline V gene data show CDR1 as DFQATT and CDR2 as SNEGSKA (reference sequence). With 3 bases clipped from V and 2 bases from J, the junction kept 9 bases outside the gene matches. CDR3 in amino acids: CSARLVDRGFTDTQYF. The CDR3 DNA reads TGCAGTGCTAGGTTGGTGGACAGGGGCTTCACAGATACGCAGTATTTT.

This clonotype has only a few counts. The rearrangement uses TRBV20-1 and TRBJ2-3; 10 bases agree with TRBD2. Germline V gene data show CDR1 as DFQATT and CDR2 as SNEGSKA (reference sequence). Trimming cost V 3 bases and J 6 bases; bases outside gene matches: 9. The CDR3 extends over 15 amino acids. CDR3 DNA: TGCAGTGCTAGCGGTTTCAGCGGGGGGGCTGATACGCAGTATTTT. It is translated as CSASGFSGGADTQYF.

The chain employs TRBV7-9 and TRBJ2-6; no definite D call. V was cut by 5 bases and J by 3 bases, with 29 bases left in between. The CDR3 length is 21 residues. From germline, CDR1 is SEHNR and CDR2 FQNEAQ (reference sequence). CDR3 region: CASSAPAVAGSVGYGANVLTF. The CDR3 region has the DNA TGTGCCAGCAGCGCCCCGGCTGTAGCAGGATCCGTAGGGTATGGGGCCAACGTCCTGACTTTC.

This clonotype showed up many times. The J gene is TRBJ2-1, the V gene TRBV11-3, with 12 nucleotides matching TRBD2. The CDR3 spans 17 residues. Germline V CDR1 and CDR2: SGHNT, YENEEA. The V and J ends lost 2 bases and 0 bases, in that order; junction bases with no gene match: 2. CDR3 DNA: TGTGCCAGCAGCTTACTAGCGGGGGGGAGCTCCTACAATGAGCAGTTCTTC. Its translation is CASSLLAGGSSYNEQFF. The variable domain in full, completed from reference TRBV11-3 and TRBJ2-1, reads EAGVVQSPRYKIIEKKQPVAFWCNPISGHNTLYWYLQNLGQGPELLIRYENEEAVDDSQLPKDRFSAERLKGVDSTLKIQPAELGDSAVYLCASSLLAGGSSYNEQFFGPGTRLTVL.

This clonotype was found many times. The chain couples TRBV9 to TRBJ2-2; unclear D gene. V lost 0 bases, J lost 3 bases, and 0 bases lay in between. Germline V lookup: CDR1 SGDLS, CDR2 YYNGEE. The CDR3 runs to 12 residues. The CDR3 nucleotides read TGTGCCAGCAGCGTAGACACCGGGGAGCTGTTTTTT. Residues: CASSVDTGELFF.

The genes are TRBV12-5 and TRBJ2-2; a possible D gene is TRBD1 (6 bases). Germline V gene sequence: CDR1 LGHNT, CDR2 FRNRAP. This CDR3 has 13 amino acids. V lost 8 bases and J lost 1, with 8 bases in between. The CDR3 coding sequence is TGTGCTAGTTCGACAGGGAACACCGGGGAGCTGTTTTTT. It is translated as CASSTGNTGELFF.

The J gene is TRBJ2-7, the V gene TRBV24-1, with 10 positions matching TRBD1. The ends lost 8 bases at V and 6 bases at J; junction bases unmatched: 9. The length of the CDR3 is 14 residues. The V gene's germline CDR1 is KGHDR and CDR2 SFDVKD. CDR3 amino acids: CATTRDRGVSEQYF. CDR3 DNA: TGTGCCACCACCCGGGACAGGGGAGTAAGCGAGCAGTACTTC.

This clonotype has a count of ten or more. This chain joins TRBV13 and TRBJ2-3, with D unresolved. The V end was cut by 0 bases, the J end by 0 bases, with 16 bases between. This CDR3 is built from 18 residues. CDR1 PRHDT and CDR2 FYEKMQ come from the germline V gene (reference sequence). CDR3 in DNA: TGTGCCAGCAGCTTAGGGCCCCCCGAAGCCTCTAGCACAGATACGCAGTATTTT. The encoded protein is CASSLGPPEASSTDTQYF.

This sequence joins TRBV7-2 and TRBJ1-2; D call uncertain. Germline V gene lookup returns CDR1 SGHTA and CDR2 FQGNSA. Trimming removed 6 bases from V and 4 bases from J, with 12 bases in between. CDR3 length equals 13 residues. The CDR3 loop is CASREAALYGYTF. The CDR3 DNA reads TGTGCCAGCAGGGAGGCAGCCCTCTATGGCTACACCTTC.

Ten or more counts support this clonotype. In DNA, the CDR3 is TGCAGTGCTAGAAGTGTGAACACTGAAGCTTTCTTT. This translates into CSARSVNTEAFF. V usage is TRBV20-1 and J usage is TRBJ1-1; D gene unclear. Germline CDR1 is DFQATT and CDR2 is SNEGSKA (reference sequence). The germline V and J ends were trimmed by 2 bases and 0 bases, with 4 bases remaining between them. The CDR3 length is 12 residues.

This clonotype is labeled medium-sized (0.01 to 0.1%). The chain has TRBV7-2 and TRBJ2-5; D is uncertain. The CDR3 is 15 residues long. The V gene's germline CDR1 is SGHTA and CDR2 FQGNSA. V dropped 5 bases and J dropped 4 bases, with 17 bases sitting between them. CDR3 residues: CASSTNARSGETQYF. The CDR3 DNA follows: TGTGCCAGCAGCACAAACGCCCGGTCAGGAGAGACCCAGTACTTC.

V is TRBV20-1 and J is TRBJ1-5; no reliable D call. CDR1 and CDR2 from the germline V gene are DFQATT and SNEGSKA (reference sequence). Trimming shortened V by 2 bases and J by 3 bases, and 8 bases separated the two germline ends. The CDR3 totals 13 residues. CDR3 in amino acids: CSARTSLNQPQHF. CDR3 DNA: TGCAGTGCTAGAACATCTCTCAATCAGCCCCAGCATTTT.

A word on this clonotype: A much larger clone lies a single base off, so this may be a read error. The chain joins TRBV20-1 to TRBJ2-1; maybe TRBD1 (7 bases). The CDR3 totals 14 residues. The germline CDR1 and CDR2 sequences are DFQATT and SNEGSKA (reference sequence). Trimming took 5 bases from V and 0 from J, leaving 11 bases between them. The CDR3 nucleotides are TGCAGTGCTGCAGGGGGGAACTCCTACAATGAGCAGTTCTTC. It encodes CSAAGGNSYNEQFF.

This clonotype showed up many times. The genes are TRBV28 and TRBJ1-2; 9 nucleotides agree with TRBD1. This CDR3 has 15 residues. The germline gives CDR1 MDHEN, CDR2 SYDVKM. V lost 5 bases, J lost 4 bases, and 8 bases stayed unmatched. CDR3 residues: CASSPPTGGPYGYTF. CDR3 nucleotide sequence: TGTGCCAGCAGTCCACCTACAGGGGGCCCCTATGGCTACACCTTC.

This clonotype was seen at least ten times. This sequence joins TRBV7-2 and TRBJ2-3; D perhaps matches TRBD1 (5 bases). The CDR3 totals 14 residues. Germline lookup yields CDR1 SGHTA and CDR2 FQGNSA. With 1 base removed from V and 4 bases from J, the gap between germline ends came to 9 bases. CDR3 sequence reads: CASSLDRISDTQYF. The CDR3 DNA follows: TGTGCCAGCAGCTTAGACAGGATTTCAGATACGCAGTATTTT.

This clonotype was counted many times. The chain uses TRBV12-3 or TRBV12-4 and TRBJ1-2, with no clear D. Trimming removed 3 bases from V and 10 bases from J, with 15 bases in between. The CDR3 runs to 13 residues. The CDR3 protein is CASSFVGIAPYTF. Written as DNA, the CDR3 is TGTGCCAGCAGTTTCGTTGGCATCGCTCCCTACACCTTC.

Relative to its sample, this clonotype is large (0.1 to 1%). The chain joins TRBV7-6 to TRBJ1-2, with D possibly TRBD1 on 6 matching bases. V lost 5 bases, J lost 9 bases, and 19 bases lay in between. Germline V gene data show CDR1 as SGHVS and CDR2 as FNYEAQ. There are 14 residues in the CDR3. This chain's CDR3 is CASSPLLLGGRYTF. The CDR3 DNA reads TGTGCCAGCAGCCCCCTGCTTTTGGGGGGCCGCTACACCTTC.

This clonotype was seen repeatedly, ten times or more. The V call is TRBV5-4, the J call TRBJ1-6; 8 bases line up with TRBD1. Germline V gene data show CDR1 as SGHNT and CDR2 as YYREEE (reference sequence). The V gene end was trimmed by 5 bases and the J gene end by 4 bases; junction bases not matched to a gene: 8. The CDR3 covers 16 residues. The CDR3 nucleotides read TGTGCCAGCAGTTTGAGACAGGGGTCTTATAATTCACCCCTCCACTTT. This codes for CASSLRQGSYNSPLHF.

This clonotype was counted a single time. The CDR3 end shows no conserved phenylalanine or tryptophan, and so a read error is likely. V and J are TRBV7-2 and TRBJ2-2, with D uncertain. The germline gives CDR1 SGHTA, CDR2 FQGNSA. The CDR3 runs 14 residues. The CDR3 loop reads CASSSSPGAGELFL. The CDR3 DNA sequence: TGTGCCAGCAGTTCATCCCCGGGTGCCGGAGAGCTGTTTCTT.

This clonotype has at least ten counts. The chain links TRBV15 to TRBJ2-2, with 7 bases that match TRBD1. The germline CDR1 and CDR2 sequences are LNHNV and YYDKDF (reference sequence). The CDR3 covers 15 residues. Trimming cost V 1 base and J 5 bases; bases outside gene matches: 4. The CDR3 spells CATSRGTGETGELFF. The CDR3 nucleotides are TGTGCCACCAGCAGAGGAACAGGGGAGACCGGGGAGCTGTTTTTT.

This clonotype was seen repeatedly, ten times or more. V usage is TRBV6-2 or TRBV6-3 and J usage is TRBJ2-1; weak D call: TRBD2 (5 bases). V was trimmed by 7 bases and J by 3 bases, leaving 7 bases between them. This CDR3 has 12 residues. The germline V gene has CDR1 MNHEY and CDR2 SVGEGT. The CDR3 DNA follows: TGTGCCAGCAACGGGGACTACAATGAGCAGTTCTTC. Translating it yields CASNGDYNEQFF.

Many counts were recorded for this clonotype. The chain joins TRBV28 to TRBJ2-3; 12 bases are shared with TRBD2. V was pared by 7 bases and J by 4 bases, with 9 bases of the junction left unmatched. The CDR3 is 16 residues long. Germline V gene data show CDR1 as MDHEN and CDR2 as SYDVKM. Written as DNA, the CDR3 is TGTGCCAGCACGGCTAGCGGGGGGGGTCTTCCAGATACGCAGTATTTT. Translation gives CASTASGGGLPDTQYF.

The chain links TRBV5-1 to TRBJ1-1; 8 bases agree with TRBD1. V was pared by 3 bases and J by 3 bases, with 10 bases of the junction left unmatched. The CDR3 has 16 amino acids. Germline lookup yields CDR1 SGHRS and CDR2 YFSETQ. The CDR3 reads CASSSGGAAPHTEAFF. For the CDR3, the DNA is TGCGCCAGCAGCTCAGGGGGCGCAGCCCCCCACACTGAAGCTTTCTTT.

In this sample, this clonotype turned up a few times. This rearrangement joins TRBV5-4 to TRBJ2-5; D tentatively fits TRBD1 or TRBD2 (5 bases each). V dropped 4 bases and J dropped 1 base, with 14 bases sitting between them. The CDR3 totals 15 residues. Germline assignment: CDR1 SGHNT and CDR2 YYREEE (reference sequence). CDR3 residues: CASSPEGRGQETQYF. The DNA for the CDR3 is TGTGCCAGCAGCCCTGAGGGGCGAGGCCAAGAGACCCAGTACTTC.

There are many counts of this clonotype. The gene calls are TRBV20-1 and TRBJ2-1, with D maybe TRBD1 (6 bases). CDR3 length equals 16 residues. Germline V lookup: CDR1 DFQATT, CDR2 SNEGSKA (reference sequence). V was shortened by 0 bases and J by 0 bases, with 12 bases between the two germline ends. CDR3: CSARDPQGSSYNEQFF. The CDR3 DNA reads TGCAGTGCTAGAGATCCCCAGGGGAGCTCCTACAATGAGCAGTTCTTC.

This clonotype came up a few times. The chain recombines TRBV2 with TRBJ2-5; D is tentatively TRBD1 or TRBD2 (6 bases each). Germline V gene sequence: CDR1 SNHLY, CDR2 FYNNEI. The CDR3 length is 13 residues. The V end lost 6 bases, the J end lost 5 bases, and 13 bases lay between the germline ends. This chain's CDR3 is CASSPGEEETQYF. The DNA of the CDR3 is TGTGCCAGCAGCCCAGGGGAGGAGGAGACCCAGTACTTC. Variable domain in full (rest from reference TRBV2 and TRBJ2-5): EPEVTQTPSHQVTQMGQEVILRCVPISNHLYFYWYRQILGQKVEFLVSFYNNEISEKSEIFDDQFSVERPDGSNFTLKIRSTKLEDSAMYFCASSPGEEETQYFGPGTRLLVL.

Ten or more counts support this clonotype. The V call is TRBV12-3 or TRBV12-4, the J call TRBJ2-6; D is undetermined. V was shortened by 2 bases and J by 0 bases, with 5 bases between the two germline ends. The CDR3 extends over 15 amino acids. The CDR3: CASSLLNSGANVLTF. CDR3 bases: TGTGCCAGCAGTTTATTAAACTCTGGGGCCAACGTCCTGACTTTC.